The present T cell receptor (beta chain) was sequenced within a study of regulatory T cells in long-lasting Graves disease. In the study overall: Over-5-year antithyroid drug use with positive TSH receptor antibodies defined persistent Graves' disease in the study. Study observations and caveats: Rather than thyroid tissue, only peripheral blood underwent study. TRBV28, TRBJ1-2 and TRBJ2-5 emerged as the favored segments in persistent disease.

The CDR3 has 15 amino acids. CDR1 is SQVTM, CDR2 ANQGSEA, per germline. V lost 6 bases and J lost 1; bases outside the gene matches: 11. A remark on this clonotype: Antigen: not known.

This sample's time point: persistent/refractory GD, antithyroid drugs over 5 years with positive TRAb. From PBMCs, RNA was extracted and then used to make the TCR library. Patients of an endocrinology department in Xi'an, China, were included. Combining iRepertoire HTBI primers with Arm-PCR of CDR3 regions, the authors built TCR beta libraries. TCRdb processed the multiplex PCR reads anew with MiXCR; each CDR3 protein has one entry. The table shows 400,000 to 500,000 distinct CDR3 sequences, with roughly 22% occurring only once. The clonotype was recovered from a female donor with Graves disease. The chain couples TRBV29-1 to TRBJ1-1, with 7 bases fitting TRBD1. Material: peripheral blood mononuclear cells (PBMCs), obtained when the disease was refractory, from a patient treated with antithyroid drugs. CDR3 sequence reads: CSVPRQGTENTEAFF. As DNA, the CDR3 is TGCAGCGTCCCCAGACAGGGAACCGAGAACACTGAAGCTTTCTTT.